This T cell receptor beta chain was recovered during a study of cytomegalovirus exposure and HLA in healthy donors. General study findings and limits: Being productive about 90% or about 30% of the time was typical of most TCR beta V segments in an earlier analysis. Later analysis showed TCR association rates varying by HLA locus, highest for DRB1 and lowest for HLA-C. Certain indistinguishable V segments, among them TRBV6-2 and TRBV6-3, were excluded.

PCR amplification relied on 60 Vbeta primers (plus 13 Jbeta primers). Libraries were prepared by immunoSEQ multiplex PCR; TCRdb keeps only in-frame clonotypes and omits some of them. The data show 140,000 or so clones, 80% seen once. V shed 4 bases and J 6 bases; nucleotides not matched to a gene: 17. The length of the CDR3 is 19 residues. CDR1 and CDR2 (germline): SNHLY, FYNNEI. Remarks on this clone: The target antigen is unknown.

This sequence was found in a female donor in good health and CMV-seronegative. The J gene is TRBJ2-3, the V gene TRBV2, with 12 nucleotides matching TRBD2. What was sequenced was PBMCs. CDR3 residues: CASSGPPGLAGTVGDTQYF. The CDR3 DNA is TGTGCCAGCAGTGGCCCTCCAGGACTAGCGGGAACTGTAGGCGATACGCAGTATTTT. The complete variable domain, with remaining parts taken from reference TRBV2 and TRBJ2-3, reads EPEVTQTPSHQVTQMGQEVILRCVPISNHLYFYWYRQILGQKVEFLVSFYNNEISEKSEIFDDQFSVERPDGSNFTLKIRSTKLEDSAMYFCASSGPPGLAGTVGDTQYFGPGTRLTVL.